These 25 T cell receptor beta chains came from one sample sequenced in a study of OX40 agonist ivuxolimab in advanced cancers. The repertoire was sequenced with immunoSEQ multiplex PCR; TCRdb's copy has only in-frame clones and lacks some. This sample has tens of thousands of clones; about 88% occur once, and the top ten carry 0.33%. The sequencing here drew on CD4+ or CD8+ T cells sorted from blood, taken in a trial of the OX40 agonist ivuxolimab. The source of these receptors is an adult with an advanced solid tumor such as melanoma, head and neck, liver or kidney cancer.

CDR3 in amino acids: CASGWAAYEQYF. CDR3 in DNA: TGTGCCAGCGGGTGGGCAGCTTACGAGCAGTACTTC. The chain links TRBV2 to TRBJ2-7, with D unclear. The germline V gene has CDR1 SNHLY and CDR2 FYNNEI. There are 12 residues in the CDR3. V dropped 8 bases and J dropped 4 bases, with 12 bases sitting between them.

V gene TRBV30 combines with J gene TRBJ1-1; TRBD1 agrees at 9 bases. V shed 3 bases and J 6 bases; nucleotides not matched to a gene: 14. The CDR3 extends over 16 amino acids. Germline V gene lookup returns CDR1 GTSNPN and CDR2 SVGIG (reference sequence). The CDR3 here is CAWRRQGGPARAEAFF. CDR3 nucleotides: TGTGCCTGGAGAAGACAGGGGGGACCTGCAAGGGCTGAAGCTTTCTTT.

V is TRBV7-3 and J is TRBJ1-1; unclear D gene. V lost 1 base and J lost 1, with 7 bases in between. CDR3 size: 14 residues. Germline V gene lookup returns CDR1 SGHTA and CDR2 FQGTGA. The CDR3 sequence is CASSLSPGNTEAFF. CDR3 coding DNA: TGTGCCAGCAGCTTAAGTCCGGGGAACACTGAAGCTTTCTTT.

This clone appeared a few times. V usage is TRBV15 and J usage is TRBJ2-7, with a possible D match to TRBD2 (6 bases). Trimming left V 0 bases short and J 2 bases short, with 8 bases between. CDR1 is LNHNV and CDR2 is YYDKDF in the germline V gene (reference sequence). This CDR3 is built from 14 residues. The CDR3 nucleotides read TGTGCCACCAGCAGAGATCCGGGGGCCTACGAGCAGTACTTC. Amino acid sequence: CATSRDPGAYEQYF.

Here the CDR3 DNA reads TGCGCCAGCAGCCAACCGGACAGGAACTCCTACGAGCAGTACTTC. Protein sequence: CASSQPDRNSYEQYF. The chain carries TRBV4-1 and TRBJ2-7; 7 positions match TRBD1. J gave up 0 bases and V 2 bases, and 4 bases lay outside the gene matches. The CDR3 covers 15 residues. Germline CDR1 MGHRA, CDR2 YSYEKL.

The chain combines TRBV12-2 with TRBJ2-7; TRBD2 is the table's D call, not checked against the DNA. TRBV12-2 is recorded as a pseudogene. The length of the CDR3 is 17 residues. CDR3 protein: CASRLFGCGGASYEQYF. DNA for the CDR3: TGTGCAAGTCGCTTATTCGGATGTGGGGGGGCCTCCTACGAGCAGTACTTC.

The chain has TRBV19 and TRBJ1-5; TRBD1 aligns across 8 bases. The CDR3 is 14 amino acids. J gave up 5 bases and V 5 bases, and 5 bases lay outside the gene matches. The germline V gene encodes CDR1 LNHDA and CDR2 SQIVND (reference sequence). CDR3 DNA: TGTGCCAGTAGTGTTAAGACAGGGGATCAGCCCCAGCATTTT. It translates to CASSVKTGDQPQHF.

This CDR3 reads CSVRAGGLTGELFF. The CDR3 DNA reads TGCAGCGTTAGGGCGGGAGGCTTAACCGGGGAGCTGTTTTTT. V usage is TRBV29-1 and J usage is TRBJ2-2; TRBD2 aligns across 8 bases. The length of the CDR3 is 14 residues. Germline CDR1 and CDR2: SQVTM and ANQGSEA. After removal of 5 bases from V and 5 bases from J, the junction contained 7 bases not matched to a gene.

The chain links TRBV6-5 to TRBJ2-5; 9 bases are a match to TRBD1. This CDR3 spans 16 amino acids. CDR1 and CDR2 from the germline V gene are MNHEY and SVGAGI. V lost 0 bases, J lost 1 base, and 3 bases stayed unmatched. CDR3 in DNA: TGTGCCAGCAGTTACTCCGGGACAGGGTTCCAAGAGACCCAGTACTTC. This translates into CASSYSGTGFQETQYF.

The chain links TRBV5-6 to TRBJ1-4, with 7 bases aligning to TRBD1. The length of the CDR3 is 16 residues. The trim removed 4 bases at V and 8 bases at J, leaving 14 bases unmatched. Germline lookup yields CDR1 SGHDT and CDR2 YYEEEE. The CDR3 DNA reads TGTGCCAGCAGCCTAATAAACAGGGGTCTTGGGGAAAAACTGTTTTTT. Translation: CASSLINRGLGEKLFF.

The chain couples TRBV4-2 to TRBJ2-1; D unclear. Trimming took 0 bases from V and 9 from J, leaving 9 bases between them. The CDR3 totals 13 residues. Germline V lookup: CDR1 LGHNA, CDR2 YNFKEQ. CDR3 sequence: CASSQEGPGEQFF. The CDR3 DNA is TGTGCCAGCAGCCAAGAGGGCCCAGGTGAGCAGTTCTTC.

This chain links TRBV30 with TRBJ1-4; 10 bases are shared with TRBD1. The CDR3 spans 15 residues. Germline V CDR1 and CDR2: GTSNPN, SVGIG (reference sequence). J was trimmed by 16 bases and V by 1 base; bases with no gene match: 15. This CDR3 reads CAWSGKQGQGSLGFF. CDR3 coding DNA: TGTGCCTGGAGTGGCAAACAGGGACAGGGGTCGTTGGGGTTTTTT.

V and J are TRBV2 and TRBJ1-6; possible D gene TRBD1, 6 bases. Germline V lookup: CDR1 SNHLY, CDR2 FYNNEI. The CDR3 runs 15 residues. The ends were cut back, 5 bases at V and 7 bases at J, with 15 bases in the middle. The CDR3 is CASSRRQDGNSPLHF. The CDR3 DNA is TGTGCCAGCAGTCGACGACAGGATGGAAATTCACCCCTCCACTTT.

This clone was seen a handful of times. This chain links TRBV7-2 with TRBJ1-2; D unclear. Germline assignment: CDR1 SGHTA and CDR2 FQGNSA. This CDR3 spans 14 amino acids. The ends were cut back, 6 bases at V and 2 bases at J, with 13 bases in the middle. The DNA for the CDR3 is TGTGCCAGCAGTTTCAAGGACGGAAACTATGGCTACACCTTC. It is translated as CASSFKDGNYGYTF.

The rearrangement uses TRBV7-2 and TRBJ1-2; no clear D. This CDR3 has 14 amino acids. CDR1 and CDR2 (germline): SGHTA, FQGNSA. V shed 1 base and J shed 6 bases, with 12 bases lying between them. CDR3 region: CASSLVVAGDGYTF. The DNA for the CDR3 is TGTGCCAGCAGCTTAGTTGTAGCAGGCGATGGCTACACCTTC.

The chain combines TRBV27 with TRBJ2-1, with 8 nucleotides matching TRBD2. The CDR3 is 15 residues long. J lost 7 bases, V lost 6 bases, and 11 bases had no gene match. Germline V CDR1 and CDR2: MNHEY, SMNVEV (reference sequence). In DNA form, the CDR3 reads TGTGCCAGCAGATCCCCTGGCGGGAGGTTGAATGAGCAGTTCTTC. As protein: CASRSPGGRLNEQFF.

V is TRBV4-2 and J is TRBJ2-7; TRBD2 aligns across 9 bases. Germline loops: CDR1 LGHNA, CDR2 YNFKEQ. V dropped 0 bases and J dropped 5; count of bases not matched to a gene: 8. The CDR3 covers 16 residues. This chain's CDR3 is CASSQEAAGGPNEQYF. CDR3 DNA: TGTGCCAGCAGCCAAGAGGCAGCGGGAGGCCCCAACGAGCAGTACTTC.

This clone occurred a few times. The genes are TRBV19 and TRBJ1-1, with unresolved D. The germline V and J ends were trimmed by 5 bases and 6 bases, with 19 bases remaining between them. Germline V CDR1 and CDR2: LNHDA, SQIVND (reference sequence). The CDR3 consists of 15 residues. In DNA form, the CDR3 reads TGTGCCAGTAGTCTTTTCGCAGGCTATCTCTCTGAAGCTTTCTTT. This gives the protein CASSLFAGYLSEAFF.

On this clone itself: Other DNA sequences in this sample translate to the same CDR3. J is TRBJ1-3 and V is TRBV6-5; no reliable D call. The CDR3 has 15 amino acids. V was cut by 0 bases and J by 2 bases, with 8 bases left in between. In germline, CDR1 is MNHEY, CDR2 SVGAGI. As DNA, the CDR3 is TGTGCCAGCAGTTACTCTGGTACAGCTGGAAACACCATATATTTT. This codes for CASSYSGTAGNTIYF.

This clone was detected once. The chain uses TRBV5-1 and TRBJ2-3; 10 nucleotides match TRBD1. Germline CDR1 is SGHRS and CDR2 is YFSETQ. Losses at the gene ends were 4 bases for V and 2 bases for J; bases not matched to a gene: 7. The CDR3 is made up of 16 amino acids. In DNA, the CDR3 is TGCGCCAGCAGCCGCGGACAGGGGGTCTTCACAGATACGCAGTATTTT. This encodes CASSRGQGVFTDTQYF.

The V and J genes are TRBV18 and TRBJ1-1; D gene uncertain. The CDR3 runs 13 residues. The V end lost 6 bases, the J end lost 3 bases, and 11 bases lay between the germline ends. Germline CDR1 KGHSH, CDR2 LQKENI. The CDR3 loop reads CASSPGRDTEAFF. As DNA, the CDR3 is TGTGCCAGCTCCCCCGGACGGGACACTGAAGCTTTCTTT.

J is TRBJ1-4 and V is TRBV19, with a weak D call TRBD1 (5 bases). Germline CDR1 is LNHDA and CDR2 is SQIVND (reference sequence). The germline V and J ends were trimmed by 2 bases and 6 bases, with 10 bases remaining between them. There are 14 residues in the CDR3. The chain's CDR3 is CASSIQGSDEKLFF. CDR3 nucleotide sequence: TGTGCCAGTAGTATACAGGGATCCGATGAAAAACTGTTTTTT.

This clone has more than one count but fewer than ten. This rearrangement joins TRBV30 to TRBJ2-6; D unresolved. Trimming removed 3 bases from V and 5 bases from J, with 5 bases in between. The CDR3 is 12 amino acids. Germline CDR1 and CDR2: GTSNPN and SVGIG (reference sequence). The CDR3 nucleotides are TGTGCCTGGAGCTCCCGGGCCAACGTCCTGACTTTC. Translating gives CAWSSRANVLTF.

The chain uses TRBV7-2 and TRBJ1-4; maybe TRBD1 (6 bases). Germline V lookup: CDR1 SGHTA, CDR2 FQGNSA. V lost 3 bases and J lost 7, with 15 bases in between. CDR3 length: 15 amino acids. The DNA of the CDR3 is TGTGCCAGCAGCTTCACAGGGCTCTTATCTGAAAAACTGTTTTTT. Protein sequence: CASSFTGLLSEKLFF.

The chain recombines TRBV5-1 with TRBJ2-7; 9 bases line up with TRBD1. Germline V gives CDR1 SGHRS, CDR2 YFSETQ. The V segment lost 2 bases and the J segment 4 bases; nucleotides outside the gene matches: 4. The CDR3 loop spans 14 amino acids. The CDR3 coding sequence is TGCGCCAGCAGCTTAGGGACAGGGACATACGAGCAGTACTTC. Translation: CASSLGTGTYEQYF.